This TCR beta chain derives from a study of blood T cell repertoires in COVID-19. Authors' data handling: Nucleated cell number was recorded as an estimate derived from reference gene primer amplification. The table came from immunoSEQ multiplex PCR; TCRdb's copy has only in-frame clones and leaves some out. D and trimming come from the DNA, and the V and J calls and clone size come from that table. Here the sample spans roughly 290,000 clones, approximately 86% being singletons. This clone showed up just once. Germline values: CDR1 KGHSH, CDR2 LQKENI. The CDR3 totals 16 residues. V dropped 1 base and J dropped 5; count of bases not matched to a gene: 9.

The chain combines TRBV18 with TRBJ2-5; 8 bases line up with TRBD2. This TCR derives from a woman aged 30 to 39 who had recovered from COVID-19. Sequencing used peripheral blood. CDR3 region: CASSPLAGTPRETQYF. CDR3 DNA: TGTGCCAGCTCACCACTAGCGGGGACACCTCGGGAGACCCAGTACTTC.